This TCR beta chain was captured in a study of CD8 T cell repertoires and HIV-1 epitope variants (dated by TCRdb to 2020 to 2021). About the study as a whole: In separate culture wells, T cells were stimulated with each of twenty-five peptides that represented autologous and known Gag and Nef epitope variants. A CMV, EBV and flu peptide pool, the Ebola AY9 epitope as negative control, and a no-peptide well were included as control conditions. The epitopes tested were three Gag epitope families plus Nef HW9 and YT9. T cells were enriched using the EasySep Human T Cell Enrichment Kit and were co-cultured with equal numbers of autologous T cell-negative cells serving as antigen-presenting cells. Cultures ran for about eleven days in IMDM with gentamicin, with half-media changes on days 3 and 7 adding IL-2, IL-7 and IL-15. An aliquot of 1M T cells was saved as an uncultured baseline condition, separate from the 83 T cell cultures. Running each culture condition in triplicate, except for one peptide done in duplicate, gave a total of about 83 T cell cultures. Findings and caveats that apply to the study as a whole: Roughly 5 clonotypes recognized the Nef KF9 family and one clonotype recognized the HW9 family, while no responses to the TAALDMSHF plasma variant were seen. Only TCR beta chains were identified by the assay, and proliferation to antigen, not T cell function or cytokine profile, was indicated. Roughly 10 antigen-specific TCR beta clonotypes were identified, of which over 5 appeared to be cross-reactive for autologous or known escape epitope variants.

A word on this clone: Its target antigen remains unknown. Per-base quality was not reported, and no clone a single base away is much larger than it.

The EasySep Human CD8+ T Cell Enrichment Kit was used on day 10 to isolate CD8+ T cells from every culture. Sequencing of TCR beta CDR3 regions was performed at survey depth on the immunoSEQ platform. The QIAamp DNA micro kit was used to extract genomic DNA from every cultured and uncultured CD8+ T cell population. Processing in the source paper ran as follows. Samples with fewer than 5,000 productive reads were excluded, resulting in the removal of about 6.5% of the 75 HIV peptide-stimulated cultures. A MANAFEST web app trimmed sequences to CDR3 and removed nonproductive sequences, CDR3s under 5 amino acids, and those not starting C or ending F/W. For a clonotype to count as antigen-specific, the clonotype had to expand relative to the no-peptide control in at least 2 of 3 replicates at FDR 0.01, and only within one epitope family. Specific clonotypes also needed at least fivefold higher frequency than in wells stimulated with peptides from other epitope families. Held by TCRdb, this immuneACCESS table contains in-frame sequences only and omits some clones. Under half of the omission traces to an unresolved V gene where checked; the cause of the rest is unknown. Clonal size and the V and J genes are those of that table, whereas D and trimming came from the DNA. Recorded for this sample are about 95,000 clones; roughly four fifths of them occurred a single time. More than 25% of the sample lies in the top ten.

Per the germline V gene, MNHEY is the CDR1 and SVGAGI is the CDR2. The CDR3 has 16 amino acids, counting the end cysteine and phenylalanine. Of all the DNA, just the CDR3 is kept, 48 bases in frame from base 1. Deletion took 4 bases off V and 4 bases off J, with a span of 17 bases between the germline ends. The rearranged chain carries TRBV6-5 and TRBJ1-3; the D gene is perhaps TRBD1, on 5 matching bases. The sequencing input was uncultured baseline CD8+ T cells from peripheral blood mononuclear cells (PBMCs). This clonotype was sampled from a male donor with HIV. This receptor carries the CDR3 CASSFGTGTGGNTIYF. The nucleotide sequence is given as TGTGCCAGCAGTTTCGGAACCGGGACGGGGGGAAACACCATATATTTT.